This T cell receptor (beta chain) was observed in a study of neoadjuvant nivolumab and ipilimumab in lung cancer. Study conclusions and caveats: Only two of four nivolumab-treated tumors gained richness and clonality by surgery. Pathologic regression was not significantly tied to TCR clonality. A small number of samples were TCR sequenced.

This clone was seen a few times. As yet, its antigen is unknown. TCRdb's copy holds only in-frame clones and misses some; the assay was immunoSEQ multiplex PCR. Of about 27,000 clones in the sample, 76% were seen once. Germline values: CDR1 MGHRA, CDR2 YSYEKL. The germline V and J ends were trimmed by 0 bases and 1 base, with 10 bases remaining between them. The CDR3 extends over 16 amino acids. Sequencing used tumor tissue, obtained after neoadjuvant nivolumab, alone or with ipilimumab, at or shortly before surgery. The rearrangement links TRBV4-1 to TRBJ1-5, with D possibly being TRBD1 (5 bases). The source of this sequence is an adult with non-small cell lung cancer. This CDR3 reads CASSQEHRMSNQPQHF. The CDR3 bases are TGCGCCAGCAGCCAAGAACACAGGATGAGCAATCAGCCCCAGCATTTT.